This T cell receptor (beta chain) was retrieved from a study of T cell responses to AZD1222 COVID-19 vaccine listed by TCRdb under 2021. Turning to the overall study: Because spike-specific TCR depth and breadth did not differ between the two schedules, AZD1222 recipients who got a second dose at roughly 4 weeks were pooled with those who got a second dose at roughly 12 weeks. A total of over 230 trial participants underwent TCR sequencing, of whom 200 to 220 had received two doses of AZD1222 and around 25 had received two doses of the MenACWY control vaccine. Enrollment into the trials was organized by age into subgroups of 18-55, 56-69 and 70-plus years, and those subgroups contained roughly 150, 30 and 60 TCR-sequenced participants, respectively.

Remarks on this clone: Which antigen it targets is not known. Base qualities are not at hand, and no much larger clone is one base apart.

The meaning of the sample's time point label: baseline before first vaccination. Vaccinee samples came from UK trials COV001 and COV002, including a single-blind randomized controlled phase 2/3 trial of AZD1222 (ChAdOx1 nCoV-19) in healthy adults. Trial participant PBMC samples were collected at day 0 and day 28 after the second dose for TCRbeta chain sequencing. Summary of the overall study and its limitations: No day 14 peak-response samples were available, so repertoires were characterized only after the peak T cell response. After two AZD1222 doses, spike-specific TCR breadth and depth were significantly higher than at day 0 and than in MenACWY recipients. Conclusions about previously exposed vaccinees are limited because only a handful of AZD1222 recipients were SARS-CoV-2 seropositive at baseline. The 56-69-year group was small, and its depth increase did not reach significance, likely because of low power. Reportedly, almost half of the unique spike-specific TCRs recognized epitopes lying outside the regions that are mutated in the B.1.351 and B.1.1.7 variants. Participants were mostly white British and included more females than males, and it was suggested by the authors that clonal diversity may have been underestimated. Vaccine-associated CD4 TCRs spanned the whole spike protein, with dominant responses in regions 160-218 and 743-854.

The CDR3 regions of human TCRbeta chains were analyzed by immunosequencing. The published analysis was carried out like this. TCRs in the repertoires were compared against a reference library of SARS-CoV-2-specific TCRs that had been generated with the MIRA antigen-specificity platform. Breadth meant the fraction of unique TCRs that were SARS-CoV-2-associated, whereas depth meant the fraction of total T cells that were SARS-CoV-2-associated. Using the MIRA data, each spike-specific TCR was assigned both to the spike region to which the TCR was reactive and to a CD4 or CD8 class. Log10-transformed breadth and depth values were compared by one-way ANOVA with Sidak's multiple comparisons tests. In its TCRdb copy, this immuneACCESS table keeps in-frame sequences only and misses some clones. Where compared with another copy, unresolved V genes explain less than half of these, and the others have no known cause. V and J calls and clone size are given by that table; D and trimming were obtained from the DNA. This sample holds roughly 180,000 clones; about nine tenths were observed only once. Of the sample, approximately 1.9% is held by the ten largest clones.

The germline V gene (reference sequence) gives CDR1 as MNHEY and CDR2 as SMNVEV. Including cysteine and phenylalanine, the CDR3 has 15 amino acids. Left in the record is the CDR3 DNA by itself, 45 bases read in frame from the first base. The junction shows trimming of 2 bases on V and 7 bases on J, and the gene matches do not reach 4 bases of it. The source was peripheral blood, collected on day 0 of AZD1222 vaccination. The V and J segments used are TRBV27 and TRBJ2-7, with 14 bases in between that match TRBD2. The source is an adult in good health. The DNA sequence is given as TGTGCCAGCAGTTTAGGGACTAGCGGGGGTGAAGAGCAGTACTTC. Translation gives CASSLGTSGGEEQYF.